This TCR beta chain was captured in a study of OX40 agonist ivuxolimab in advanced cancers. Study background: Each patient was given ivuxolimab into a vein every 2 weeks, at 0.01 to 10 mg/kg.

Findings and caveats of the study: CD4+ and CD8+ blood T cells expanded clonally by week 6 at 0.1 to 3.0 mg/kg. Also present in some nonresponders was a low level of normalized T-cell clonal expansion.

The method was immunoSEQ multiplex PCR; TCRdb's version includes in-frame clones alone and lacks a portion of them. The sample holds about 69,000 clones, 70% to 90% seen once. Individuals having autoimmune disease history or systemic immunosuppression were not enrolled. V was pared by 1 base and J by 3 bases, with 9 bases of the junction left unmatched. This CDR3 has 16 amino acids. For this clone: No antigen is known for it.

The receptor was derived from an adult with an advanced solid tumor such as melanoma, head and neck, liver or kidney cancer. Source: CD4+ or CD8+ T cells sorted from blood, taken in a trial of the OX40 agonist ivuxolimab. This rearrangement joins TRBV23-1 to TRBJ2-7; 7 nucleotides agree with TRBD2. TRBV23-1 is identified as an open reading frame with a role that is uncertain. CDR3: CASSQCWGTKNYEQYF. DNA of the CDR3: TGCGCCAGCAGTCAATGTTGGGGGACTAAAAACTACGAGCAGTACTTC.